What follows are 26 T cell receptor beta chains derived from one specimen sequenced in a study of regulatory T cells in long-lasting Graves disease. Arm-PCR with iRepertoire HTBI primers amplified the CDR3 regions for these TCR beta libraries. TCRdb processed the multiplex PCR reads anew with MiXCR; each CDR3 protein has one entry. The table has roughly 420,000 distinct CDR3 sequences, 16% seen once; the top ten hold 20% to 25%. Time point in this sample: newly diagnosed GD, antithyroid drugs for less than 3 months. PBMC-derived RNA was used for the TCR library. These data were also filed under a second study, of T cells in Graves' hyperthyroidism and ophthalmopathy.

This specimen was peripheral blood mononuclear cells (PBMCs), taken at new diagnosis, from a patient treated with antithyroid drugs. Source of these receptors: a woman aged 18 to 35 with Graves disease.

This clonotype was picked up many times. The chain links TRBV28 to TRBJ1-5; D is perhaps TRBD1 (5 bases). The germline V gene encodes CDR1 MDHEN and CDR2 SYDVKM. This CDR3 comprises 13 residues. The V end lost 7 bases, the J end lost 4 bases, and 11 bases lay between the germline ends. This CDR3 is CASTYRKNQPQHF. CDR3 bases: TGTGCCAGCACGTACAGGAAGAATCAGCCCCAGCATTTT. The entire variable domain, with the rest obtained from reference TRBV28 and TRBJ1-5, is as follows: DVKVTQSSRYLVKRTGEKVFLECVQDMDHENMFWYRQDPGLGLRLIYFSYDVKMKEKGDIPEGYSVSREKKERFSLILESASTNQTSMYLCASTYRKNQPQHFGDGTRLSIL.

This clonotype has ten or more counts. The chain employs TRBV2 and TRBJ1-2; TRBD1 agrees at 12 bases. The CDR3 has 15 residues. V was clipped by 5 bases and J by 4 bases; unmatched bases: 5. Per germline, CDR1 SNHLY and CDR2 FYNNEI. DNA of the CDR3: TGTGCCAGCAGTAAAGGGACAGGGGGCGGCTATGGCTACACCTTC. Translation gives CASSKGTGGGYGYTF.

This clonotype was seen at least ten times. CDR3 region: CASSPGTLSTDTQYF. The CDR3 nucleotides are TGTGCCAGCAGTCCCGGGACTCTAAGCACAGATACGCAGTATTTT. V and J are TRBV2 and TRBJ2-3, with TRBD2 as a possible D gene (6 bases). Germline loops: CDR1 SNHLY, CDR2 FYNNEI. The CDR3 loop spans 15 amino acids. Trimming left V 5 bases short and J 0 bases short, with 12 bases between.

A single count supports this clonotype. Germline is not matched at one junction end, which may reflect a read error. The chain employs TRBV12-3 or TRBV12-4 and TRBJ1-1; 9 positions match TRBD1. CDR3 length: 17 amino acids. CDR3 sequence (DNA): TGTGCCAGCAGTTACGGGGGACAGGGTCAGCGGGGCACTGAAGCTCTCTTT. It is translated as CASSYGGQGQRGTEALF.

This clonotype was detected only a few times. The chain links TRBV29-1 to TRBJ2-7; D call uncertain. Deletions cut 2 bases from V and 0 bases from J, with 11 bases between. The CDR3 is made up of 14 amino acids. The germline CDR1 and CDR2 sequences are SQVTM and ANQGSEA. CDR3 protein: CSVELTASSYEQYF. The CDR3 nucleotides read TGCAGCGTTGAATTGACGGCGAGCTCCTACGAGCAGTACTTC.

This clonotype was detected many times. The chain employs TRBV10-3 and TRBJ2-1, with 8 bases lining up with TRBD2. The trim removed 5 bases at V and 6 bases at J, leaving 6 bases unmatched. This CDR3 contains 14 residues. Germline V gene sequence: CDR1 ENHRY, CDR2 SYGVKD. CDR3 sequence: CAISSSGTSNEQFF. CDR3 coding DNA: TGTGCCATCAGTTCATCCGGGACTAGCAATGAGCAGTTCTTC.

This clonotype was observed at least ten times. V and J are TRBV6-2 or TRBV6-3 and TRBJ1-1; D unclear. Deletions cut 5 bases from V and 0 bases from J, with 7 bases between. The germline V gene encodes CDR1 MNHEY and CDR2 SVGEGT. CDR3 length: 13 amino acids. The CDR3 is CASSSLMNTEAFF. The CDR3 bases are TGTGCCAGCAGTAGTCTCATGAACACTGAAGCTTTCTTT.

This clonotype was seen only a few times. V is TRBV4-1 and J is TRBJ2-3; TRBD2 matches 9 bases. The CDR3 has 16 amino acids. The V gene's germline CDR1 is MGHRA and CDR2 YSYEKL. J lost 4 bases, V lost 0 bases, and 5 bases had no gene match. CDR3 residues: CASSQDLAGKADTQYF. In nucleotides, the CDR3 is TGCGCCAGCAGCCAAGATCTAGCGGGAAAGGCAGATACGCAGTATTTT.

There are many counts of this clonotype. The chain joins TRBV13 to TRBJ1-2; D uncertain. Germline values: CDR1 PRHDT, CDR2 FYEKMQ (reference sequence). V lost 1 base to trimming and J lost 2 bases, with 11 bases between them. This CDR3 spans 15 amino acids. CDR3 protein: CASSLERDYNYGYTF. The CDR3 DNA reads TGTGCCAGCAGCTTAGAGAGAGATTACAACTATGGCTACACCTTC.

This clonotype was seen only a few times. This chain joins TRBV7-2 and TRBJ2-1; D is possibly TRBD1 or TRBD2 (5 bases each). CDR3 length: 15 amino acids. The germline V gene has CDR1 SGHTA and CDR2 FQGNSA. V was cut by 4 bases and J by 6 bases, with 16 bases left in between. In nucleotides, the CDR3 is TGTGCCAGCAGCTCAACCGGGACCGCGACCAATGAGCAGTTCTTC. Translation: CASSSTGTATNEQFF.

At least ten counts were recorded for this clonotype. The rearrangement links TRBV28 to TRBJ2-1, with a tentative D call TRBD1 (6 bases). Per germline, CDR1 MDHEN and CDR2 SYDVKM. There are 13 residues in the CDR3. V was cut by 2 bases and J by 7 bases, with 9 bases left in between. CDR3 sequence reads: CASSLGQLNEQFF. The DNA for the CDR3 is TGTGCCAGCAGTTTAGGACAGTTGAATGAGCAGTTCTTC.

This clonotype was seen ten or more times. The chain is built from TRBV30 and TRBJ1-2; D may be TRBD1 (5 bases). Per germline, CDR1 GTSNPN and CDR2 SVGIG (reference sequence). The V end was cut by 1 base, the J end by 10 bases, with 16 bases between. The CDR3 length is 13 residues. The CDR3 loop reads CAWSEGTGVDYTF. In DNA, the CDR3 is TGTGCCTGGAGTGAAGGAACAGGTGTAGACTACACCTTC.

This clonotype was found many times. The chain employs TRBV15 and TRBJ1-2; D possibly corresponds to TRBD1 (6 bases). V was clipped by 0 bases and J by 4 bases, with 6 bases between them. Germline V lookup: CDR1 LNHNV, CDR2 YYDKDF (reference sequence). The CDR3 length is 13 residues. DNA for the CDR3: TGTGCCACCAGCAGAGACAGGGGCTATGGCTACACCTTC. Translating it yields CATSRDRGYGYTF.

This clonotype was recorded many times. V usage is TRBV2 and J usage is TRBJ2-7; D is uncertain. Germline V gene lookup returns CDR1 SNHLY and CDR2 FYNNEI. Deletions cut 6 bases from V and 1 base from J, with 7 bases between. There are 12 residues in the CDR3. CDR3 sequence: CASSRASYEQYF. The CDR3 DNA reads TGTGCCAGCAGCCGTGCTTCCTACGAGCAGTACTTC.

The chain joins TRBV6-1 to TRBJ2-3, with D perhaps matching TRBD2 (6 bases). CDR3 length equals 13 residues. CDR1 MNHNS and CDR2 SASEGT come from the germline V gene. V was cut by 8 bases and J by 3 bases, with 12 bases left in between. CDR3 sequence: CASGRLGTDTQYF. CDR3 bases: TGTGCCAGCGGGAGGTTGGGGACAGATACGCAGTATTTT.

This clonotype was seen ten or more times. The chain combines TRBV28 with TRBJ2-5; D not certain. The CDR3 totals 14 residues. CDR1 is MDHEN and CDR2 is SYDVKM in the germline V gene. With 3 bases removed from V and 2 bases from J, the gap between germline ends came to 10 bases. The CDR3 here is CASSLGVRQETQYF. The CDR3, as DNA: TGTGCCAGCAGTTTGGGCGTCCGGCAAGAGACCCAGTACTTC.

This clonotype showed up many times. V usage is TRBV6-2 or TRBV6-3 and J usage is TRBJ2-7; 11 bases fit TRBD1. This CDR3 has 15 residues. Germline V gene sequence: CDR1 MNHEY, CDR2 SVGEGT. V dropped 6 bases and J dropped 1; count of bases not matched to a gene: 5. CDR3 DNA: TGTGCCAGCAGCTACGGGACAGGGGGGTCCTACGAGCAGTACTTC. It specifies CASSYGTGGSYEQYF.

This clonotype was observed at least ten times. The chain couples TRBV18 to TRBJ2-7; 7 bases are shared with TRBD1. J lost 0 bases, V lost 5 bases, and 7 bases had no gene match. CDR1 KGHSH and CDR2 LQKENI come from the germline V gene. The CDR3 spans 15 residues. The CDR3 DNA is TGTGCCAGCTCATACGACAGGGTGCGCTCCTACGAGCAGTACTTC. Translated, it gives CASSYDRVRSYEQYF.

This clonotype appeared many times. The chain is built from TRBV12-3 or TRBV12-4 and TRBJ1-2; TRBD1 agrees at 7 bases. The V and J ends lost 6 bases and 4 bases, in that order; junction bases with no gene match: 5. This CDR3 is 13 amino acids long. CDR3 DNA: TGTGCCAGCAGCAAGGGACAGTTCTATGGCTACACCTTC. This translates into CASSKGQFYGYTF.

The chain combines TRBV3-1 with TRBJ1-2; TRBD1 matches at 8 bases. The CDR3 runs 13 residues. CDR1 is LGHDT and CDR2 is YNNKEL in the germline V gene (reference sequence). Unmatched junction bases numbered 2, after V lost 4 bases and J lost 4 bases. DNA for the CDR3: TGTGCCAGCAGCCGGACAGGGTGCTATGGCTACACCTTC. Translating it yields CASSRTGCYGYTF.

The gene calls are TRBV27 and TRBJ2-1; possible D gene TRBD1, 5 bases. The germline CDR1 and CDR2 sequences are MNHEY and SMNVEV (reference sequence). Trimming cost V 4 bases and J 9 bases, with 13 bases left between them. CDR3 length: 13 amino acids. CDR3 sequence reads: CASSSASRVEQFF. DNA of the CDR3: TGTGCCAGCAGTTCAGCTTCCAGGGTTGAGCAGTTCTTC.

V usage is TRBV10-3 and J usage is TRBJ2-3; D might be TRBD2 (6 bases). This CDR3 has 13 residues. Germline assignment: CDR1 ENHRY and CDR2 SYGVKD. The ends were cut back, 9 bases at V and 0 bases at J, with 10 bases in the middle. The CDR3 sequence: CAIAGASTDTQYF. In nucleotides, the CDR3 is TGTGCCATAGCGGGCGCTAGCACAGATACGCAGTATTTT.

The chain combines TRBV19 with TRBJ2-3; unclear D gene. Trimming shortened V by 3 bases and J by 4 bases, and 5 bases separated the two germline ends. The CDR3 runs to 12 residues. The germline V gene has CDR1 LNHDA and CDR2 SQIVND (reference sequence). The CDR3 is CASSMLPDTQYF. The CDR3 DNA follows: TGTGCCAGTAGTATGTTGCCAGATACGCAGTATTTT.

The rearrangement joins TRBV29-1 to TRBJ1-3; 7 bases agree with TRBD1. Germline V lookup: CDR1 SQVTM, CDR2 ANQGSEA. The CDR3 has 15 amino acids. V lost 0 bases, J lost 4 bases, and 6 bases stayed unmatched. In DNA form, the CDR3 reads TGCAGCGTTGAAGATCCAGGGGGGGCAGGAAACACCATATATTTT. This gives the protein CSVEDPGGAGNTIYF.

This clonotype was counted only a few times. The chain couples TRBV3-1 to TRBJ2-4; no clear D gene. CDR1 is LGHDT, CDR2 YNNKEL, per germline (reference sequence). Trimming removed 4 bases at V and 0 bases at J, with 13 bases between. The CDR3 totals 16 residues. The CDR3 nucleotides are TGTGCCAGCAGCCTCCATCGGGCCCTAGCCAAAAACATTCAGTACTTC. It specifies CASSLHRALAKNIQYF.

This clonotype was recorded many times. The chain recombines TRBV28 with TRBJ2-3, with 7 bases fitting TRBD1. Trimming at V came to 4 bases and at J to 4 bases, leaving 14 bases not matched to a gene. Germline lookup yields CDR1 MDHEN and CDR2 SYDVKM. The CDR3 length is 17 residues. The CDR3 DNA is TGTGCCAGCAGTTCACAACAGGGGTTAAGTGGCGCAGATACGCAGTATTTT. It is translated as CASSSQQGLSGADTQYF. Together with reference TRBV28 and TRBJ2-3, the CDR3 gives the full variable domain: DVKVTQSSRYLVKRTGEKVFLECVQDMDHENMFWYRQDPGLGLRLIYFSYDVKMKEKGDIPEGYSVSREKKERFSLILESASTNQTSMYLCASSSQQGLSGADTQYFGPGTRLTVL.